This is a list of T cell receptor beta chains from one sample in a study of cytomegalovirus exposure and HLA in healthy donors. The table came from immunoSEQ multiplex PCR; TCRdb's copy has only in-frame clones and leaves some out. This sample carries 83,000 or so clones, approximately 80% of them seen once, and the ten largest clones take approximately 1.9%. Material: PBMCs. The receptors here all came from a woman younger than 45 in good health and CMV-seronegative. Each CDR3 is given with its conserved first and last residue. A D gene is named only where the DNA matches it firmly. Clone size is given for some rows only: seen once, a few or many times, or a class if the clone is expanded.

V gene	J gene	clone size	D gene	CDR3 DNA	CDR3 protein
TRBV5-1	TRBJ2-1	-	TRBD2	TGCGCCAGCAGCTTCGGACTAGCGGGAAAGCAAGAGCAGTTCTTC	CASSFGLAGKQEQFF
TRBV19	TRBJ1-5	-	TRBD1	TGTGCCAGTAGTGTATCGGGACAGGGTCAACAGCCCCAGCATTTT	CASSVSGQGQQPQHF
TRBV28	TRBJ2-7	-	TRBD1	TGTGCCAGCAGTTTAATTGGACAGGGAACCTCCTACGAGCAGTACTTC	CASSLIGQGTSYEQYF
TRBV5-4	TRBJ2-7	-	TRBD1	TGTGCCAGCTCTGCCGGACAGGGGGGCTACGAGCAGTACTTC	CASSAGQGGYEQYF
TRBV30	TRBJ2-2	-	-	TGTGCCTGGAACGGGGGGCAAGGGGCGAGGACCGGGGAGCTGTTTTTT	CAWNGGQGARTGELFF
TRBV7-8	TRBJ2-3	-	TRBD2	TGTGCCAGCAGCTTAGGCCGGGGTTTGCGGGAGCGGACAGATACGCAGTATTTT	CASSLGRGLRERTDTQYF
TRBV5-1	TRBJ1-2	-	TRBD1	TGCGCCAGCAGCTTACCAATCACAGGGGGCGCCTCTGGCTACACCTTC	CASSLPITGGASGYTF
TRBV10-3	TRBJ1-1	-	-	TGTGCCATCGCGGGGGGAGGAGGGGGCACTGAAGCTTTCTTT	CAIAGGGGGTEAFF
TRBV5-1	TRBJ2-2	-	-	TGCGCCAGCAACTTGATACAGGGGAACACCGGGGAGCTGTTTTTT	CASNLIQGNTGELFF
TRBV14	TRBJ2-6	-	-	TGTGCCAGCAGTCTTCGGACAGGACTAAGCTCTGGGGCCAACGTCCTGACTTTC	CASSLRTGLSSGANVLTF
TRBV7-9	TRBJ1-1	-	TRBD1	TGTGCCAGCAGCTTCAGGGGGCGTAAGGACACTGAAGCTTTCTTT	CASSFRGRKDTEAFF
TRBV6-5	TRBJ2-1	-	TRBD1	TGTGCCAGCAGTTTCCAGGGGGTCAATGAGCAGTTCTTC	CASSFQGVNEQFF
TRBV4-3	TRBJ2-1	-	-	TGCGCCAGCAGCCAAGAGGGGGCAGCTGGAAATGAGCAGTTCTTC	CASSQEGAAGNEQFF
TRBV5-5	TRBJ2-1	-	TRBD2	TGTGCCAGCAGCTTGTTTGCCAGCGGGAGTTACAATGAGCAGTTCTTC	CASSLFASGSYNEQFF
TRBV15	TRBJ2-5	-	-	TGTGCCACCAGCAGAGATACATCGCAAGAGACCCAGTACTTC	CATSRDTSQETQYF
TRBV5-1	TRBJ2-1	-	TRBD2	TGCGCCAGCAGCTTGTCGGGGGGGCTCGGGAATGAGCAGTTCTTC	CASSLSGGLGNEQFF
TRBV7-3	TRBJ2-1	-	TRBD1	TGTGCCAGCAGCCCGGACAGGCACAATGAGCAGTTCTTC	CASSPDRHNEQFF
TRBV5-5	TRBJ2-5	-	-	TGTGCCACCAAGACCAACCCTGCGGAGGGTCAAGAGACCCAGTACTTC	CATKTNPAEGQETQYF
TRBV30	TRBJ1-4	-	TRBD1	TGTGCCTGGCAACAGGGACAGAATGAAAAACTGTTTTTT	CAWQQGQNEKLFF
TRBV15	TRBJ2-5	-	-	TGTGCCACCAGCTATCAGGATGTCCAAGAGACCCAGTACTTC	CATSYQDVQETQYF
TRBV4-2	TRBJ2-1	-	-	TGTGCCAGCAGCCTCCCCCGCAATGAGCAGTTCTTC	CASSLPRNEQFF
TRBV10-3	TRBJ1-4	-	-	TGTGCCATCAGTGAGTCCCAGGGAACGGGTGAAAAACTGTTTTTT	CAISESQGTGEKLFF
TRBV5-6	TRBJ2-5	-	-	TGTGCCAGCAGCTTGGCTAGGAACGCCCAGTACTTC	CASSLARNAQYF
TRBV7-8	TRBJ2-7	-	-	TGTGCCAGCAGCTTAGTGGGGAGGCACGAGCAGTACTTC	CASSLVGRHEQYF
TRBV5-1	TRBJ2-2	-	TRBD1	TGCGCCAGCAGCACGGGACAGGGTACCGGGGAGCTGTTTTTT	CASSTGQGTGELFF
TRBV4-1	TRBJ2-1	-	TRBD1	TGCGCCAGCAGCGAAGCCGGGACAGGGGCCAATGAGCAGTTCTTC	CASSEAGTGANEQFF
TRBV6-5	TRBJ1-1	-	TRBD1	TGTGCCAGCAGGGGACAGCCTAATAAGAAAGAAGCTTTCTTT	CASRGQPNKKEAFF
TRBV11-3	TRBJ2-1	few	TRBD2	TGTGCCAGCAGTTCAGCCGGGACTAGCGGGAGAAATGAGCAGTTCTTC	CASSSAGTSGRNEQFF
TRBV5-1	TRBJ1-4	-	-	TGCGCCAGCAGACTGGGAGCAAATGAAAAACTGTTTTTT	CASRLGANEKLFF
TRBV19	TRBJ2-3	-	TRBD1	TGTGCCAGTAGTATATTGGGCAGGGGGTCGTCAGATACGCAGTATTTT	CASSILGRGSSDTQYF
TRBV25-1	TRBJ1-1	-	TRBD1	TGTGCCAGCAGTGGGACAGGGAGGTCCACTGAAGCTTTCTTT	CASSGTGRSTEAFF
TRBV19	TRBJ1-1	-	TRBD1	TGTGCCAGTATCCCCTCCGGGACAGGATACACTGAAGCTTTCTTT	CASIPSGTGYTEAFF
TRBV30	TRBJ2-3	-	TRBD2	TGTGCCTGGAGTGTAGGTAGCGGGTACACAGATACGCAGTATTTT	CAWSVGSGYTDTQYF
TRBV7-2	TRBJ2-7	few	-	TGTGCCAGCAGCTTAGAAGGTGGGCACTCAGTTCCCTACGAGCAGTACTTC	CASSLEGGHSVPYEQYF
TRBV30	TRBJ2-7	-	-	TGTGCCTGGGGGGACACGGGGTGGGTGACGTACTTC	CAWGDTGWVTYF
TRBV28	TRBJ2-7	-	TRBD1	TGTGCCAGCAGTTCATCCGGGACAGGGCGCTACGAGCAGTACTTC	CASSSSGTGRYEQYF
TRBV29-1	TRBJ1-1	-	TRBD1	TGCAGCGTGAACAGGGGGATATCCACTGAAGCTTTCTTT	CSVNRGISTEAFF
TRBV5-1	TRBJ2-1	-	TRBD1	TGCGCCAGCAGCTTCCGGGACAGCTACAATGAGCAGTTCTTC	CASSFRDSYNEQFF
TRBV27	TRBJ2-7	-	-	TGTGCCAGCAGTCTCCATTGGGACTCAACATACGAGCAGTACTTC	CASSLHWDSTYEQYF
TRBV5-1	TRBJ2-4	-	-	TGCGCCAGCAGCCCCGAGGCCCCGAGGGGGAACATTCAGTACTTC	CASSPEAPRGNIQYF
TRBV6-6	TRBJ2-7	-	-	TGTGCCAGCAGTTACCCCCTTGGCGGCGGCGTGTCCGAGCAGTACTTC	CASSYPLGGGVSEQYF
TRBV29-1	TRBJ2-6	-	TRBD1	TGCAGCGTTGTGGGACAGACCTCTGGGGCCAACGTCCTGACTTTC	CSVVGQTSGANVLTF
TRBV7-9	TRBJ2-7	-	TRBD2	TGTTCCAGCAGCCCCCGGAGGGCTAGCGGTCCCTACGAGCAGTACTTC	CSSSPRRASGPYEQYF
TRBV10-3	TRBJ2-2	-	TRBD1	TGTGCCAGCGGACAGGGGGCGAACACCGGGGAGCTGTTTTTT	CASGQGANTGELFF
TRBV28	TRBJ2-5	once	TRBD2	TGTGCCAGCAGTTTAATTGGACTAGCGGGGGGACAAGAGACCCAGTACTTC	CASSLIGLAGGQETQYF
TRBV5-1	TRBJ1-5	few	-	TGCGCCAGCAGCAGGGGGGGAGGTCAGCCCCAGCATTTT	CASSRGGGQPQHF
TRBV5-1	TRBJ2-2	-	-	TGCGCCAGCCGTGGTGCGGGGCCGAACACCGGGGAGCTGTTTTTT	CASRGAGPNTGELFF
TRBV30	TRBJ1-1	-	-	TGTGCCTGGACTTACAGGAACACTGAAGCTTTCTTT	CAWTYRNTEAFF
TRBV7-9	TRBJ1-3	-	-	TGTTCCAGCAGGGTCAGCTCTGGAAACACCATATATTTT	CSSRVSSGNTIYF
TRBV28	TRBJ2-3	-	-	TGTGCCAGCAGTTTAGGTGGGACAACAGATACGCAGTATTTT	CASSLGGTTDTQYF
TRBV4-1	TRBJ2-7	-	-	TGCGCCAGCAGCCCCATGCTGGTGTTAGTGAACGAGCAGTACTTC	CASSPMLVLVNEQYF
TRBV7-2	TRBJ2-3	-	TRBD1	TGTGCCAGCAGCCCCGGACAGGGGGCGCGGACGCAGTATTTT	CASSPGQGARTQYF
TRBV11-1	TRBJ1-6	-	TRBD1	TGTGCCAGCAGCCTAGGGGGCGGAAATTCACCCCTCCACTTT	CASSLGGGNSPLHF
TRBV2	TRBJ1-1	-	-	TGTGCCAGCAGTGAACCTGCGCCGGGGGCTTTCTTT	CASSEPAPGAFF
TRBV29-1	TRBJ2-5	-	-	TGCAGCGTCTTCTTCCAAGAGACCCAGTACTTC	CSVFFQETQYF
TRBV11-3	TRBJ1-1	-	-	TGTGCCAGCAGCCCGGGGGACGGAGTAGATGAAGCTTTCTTT	CASSPGDGVDEAFF
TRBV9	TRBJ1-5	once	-	TGTGCCAGCAGCGGACCTGATGGAGGTTATCAGCCCCAGCATTTT	CASSGPDGGYQPQHF
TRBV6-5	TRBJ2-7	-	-	TGTGCCAGCAGTGAGGGGGACCCTACCTACGAGCAGTACTTC	CASSEGDPTYEQYF
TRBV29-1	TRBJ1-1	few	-	TGCAGCGCCCAGGTAGTCGCAGAAGCTTTCTTT	CSAQVVAEAFF
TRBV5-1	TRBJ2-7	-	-	TGCGCCAGCAGCTTCGGTCGCTCCTACGAGCAGTACTTC	CASSFGRSYEQYF